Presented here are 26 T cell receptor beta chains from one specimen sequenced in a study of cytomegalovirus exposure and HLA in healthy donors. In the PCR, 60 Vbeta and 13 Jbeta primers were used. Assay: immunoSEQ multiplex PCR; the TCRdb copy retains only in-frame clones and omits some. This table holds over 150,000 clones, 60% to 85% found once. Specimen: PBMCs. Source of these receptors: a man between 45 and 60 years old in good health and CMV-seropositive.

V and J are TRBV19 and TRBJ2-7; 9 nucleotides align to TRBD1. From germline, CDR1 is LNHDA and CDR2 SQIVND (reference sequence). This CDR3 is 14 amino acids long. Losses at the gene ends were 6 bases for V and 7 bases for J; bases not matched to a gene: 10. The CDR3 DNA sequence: TGTGCCAGTAGCGAGGTACAGGGGGCGCGGGAGCAGTACTTC. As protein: CASSEVQGAREQYF.

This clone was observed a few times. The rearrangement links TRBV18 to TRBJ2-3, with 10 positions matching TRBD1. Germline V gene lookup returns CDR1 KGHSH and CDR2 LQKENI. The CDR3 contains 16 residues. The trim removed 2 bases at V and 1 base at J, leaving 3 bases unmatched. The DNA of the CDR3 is TGTGCCAGCTCACCAGTTGGGACAGGGGGCACAGATACGCAGTATTTT. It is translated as CASSPVGTGGTDTQYF.

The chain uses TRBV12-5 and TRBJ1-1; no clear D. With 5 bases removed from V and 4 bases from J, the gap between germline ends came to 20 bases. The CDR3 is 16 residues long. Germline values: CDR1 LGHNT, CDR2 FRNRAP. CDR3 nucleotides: TGTGCTAGTGGTCCACGCCCTAGTGCCGATCGCACTGAAGCTTTCTTT. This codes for CASGPRPSADRTEAFF.

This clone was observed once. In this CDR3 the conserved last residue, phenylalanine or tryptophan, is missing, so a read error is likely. CDR3 region: CASSYRGPNTEAFL. The CDR3 DNA reads TGTGCCAGCAGTTACAGGGGACCTAACACTGAAGCTTTCCTT. This chain connects TRBV28 to TRBJ1-1, with TRBD1 matching 7 bases. J was trimmed by 2 bases and V by 4 bases; bases with no gene match: 4. The CDR3 runs 14 residues. CDR1 and CDR2 from the germline V gene are MDHEN and SYDVKM.

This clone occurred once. The CDR3 DNA follows: TGTGCCAGCAGTCTAACGGACACTGAAGCTTTCTTT. This gives the protein CASSLTDTEAFF. This chain connects TRBV9 to TRBJ1-1, with D unclear. This CDR3 comprises 12 residues. The V end was cut by 5 bases, the J end by 3 bases, with 8 bases between. Germline V gene lookup returns CDR1 SGDLS and CDR2 YYNGEE. The full variable domain, completed using reference TRBV9 and TRBJ1-1, is DSGVTQTPKHLITATGQRVTLRCSPRSGDLSVYWYQQSLDQGLQFLIQYYNGEERAKGNILERFSAQQFPDLHSELNLSSLELGDSALYFCASSLTDTEAFFGQGTRLTVV.

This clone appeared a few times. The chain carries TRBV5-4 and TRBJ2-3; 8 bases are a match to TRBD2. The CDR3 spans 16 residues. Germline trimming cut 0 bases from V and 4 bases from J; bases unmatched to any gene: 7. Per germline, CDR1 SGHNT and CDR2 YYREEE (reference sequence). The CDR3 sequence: CASSLVLAGGADTQYF. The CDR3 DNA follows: TGTGCCAGCAGCTTGGTTCTAGCCGGGGGGGCAGATACGCAGTATTTT.

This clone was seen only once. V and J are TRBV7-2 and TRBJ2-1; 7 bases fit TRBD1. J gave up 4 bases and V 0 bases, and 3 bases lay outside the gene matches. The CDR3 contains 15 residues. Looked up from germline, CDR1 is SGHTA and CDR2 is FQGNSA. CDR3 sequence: CASSLAQGRYNEQFF. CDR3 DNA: TGTGCCAGCAGCTTAGCACAGGGGCGATACAATGAGCAGTTCTTC. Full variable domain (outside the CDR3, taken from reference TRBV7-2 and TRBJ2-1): GAGVSQSPSNKVTEKGKDVELRCDPISGHTALYWYRQSLGQGLEFLIYFQGNSAPDKSGLPSDRFSAERTGGSVSTLTIQRTQQEDSAVYLCASSLAQGRYNEQFFGPGTRLTVL.

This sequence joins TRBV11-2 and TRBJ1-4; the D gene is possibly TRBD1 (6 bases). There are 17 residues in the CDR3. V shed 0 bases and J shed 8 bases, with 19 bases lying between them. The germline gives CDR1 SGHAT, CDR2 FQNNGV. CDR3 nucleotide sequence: TGTGCCAGCAGCTTAGATTTATTCGGGACAACCAGCGAAAAACTGTTTTTT. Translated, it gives CASSLDLFGTTSEKLFF.

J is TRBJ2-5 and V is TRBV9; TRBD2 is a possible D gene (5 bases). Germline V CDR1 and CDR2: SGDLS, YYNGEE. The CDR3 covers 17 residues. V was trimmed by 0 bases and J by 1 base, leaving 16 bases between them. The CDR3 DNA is TGTGCCAGCAGCGTAGTGGGTGGGCTCGGACTCCAAGAGACCCAGTACTTC. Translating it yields CASSVVGGLGLQETQYF. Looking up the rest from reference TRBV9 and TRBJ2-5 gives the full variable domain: DSGVTQTPKHLITATGQRVTLRCSPRSGDLSVYWYQQSLDQGLQFLIQYYNGEERAKGNILERFSAQQFPDLHSELNLSSLELGDSALYFCASSVVGGLGLQETQYFGPGTRLLVL.

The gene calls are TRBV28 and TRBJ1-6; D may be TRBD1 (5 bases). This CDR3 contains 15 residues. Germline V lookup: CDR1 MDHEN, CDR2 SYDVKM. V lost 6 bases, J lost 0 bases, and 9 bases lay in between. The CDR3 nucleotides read TGTGCCAGCAGAGACAGCAGCTCCTATAATTCACCCCTCCACTTT. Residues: CASRDSSSYNSPLHF.

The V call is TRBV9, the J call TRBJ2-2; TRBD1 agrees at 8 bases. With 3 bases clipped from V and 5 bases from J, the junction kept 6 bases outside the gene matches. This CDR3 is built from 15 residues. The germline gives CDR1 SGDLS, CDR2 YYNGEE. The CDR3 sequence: CASSGPTGVTGELFF. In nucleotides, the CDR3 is TGTGCCAGCAGCGGACCGACAGGGGTAACCGGGGAGCTGTTTTTT.

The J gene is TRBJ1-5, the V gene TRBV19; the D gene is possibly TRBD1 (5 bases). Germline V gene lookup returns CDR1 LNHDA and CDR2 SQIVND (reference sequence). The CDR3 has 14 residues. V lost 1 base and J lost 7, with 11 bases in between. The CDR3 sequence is CASSIGQGPQPQHF. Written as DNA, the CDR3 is TGTGCCAGTAGTATAGGGCAGGGCCCCCAGCCCCAGCATTTT.

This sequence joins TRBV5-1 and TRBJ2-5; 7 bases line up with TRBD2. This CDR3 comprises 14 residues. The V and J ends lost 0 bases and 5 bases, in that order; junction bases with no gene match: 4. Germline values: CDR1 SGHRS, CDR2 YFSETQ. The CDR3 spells CASSLESSGETQYF. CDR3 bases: TGCGCCAGCAGCTTGGAGAGTAGCGGGGAGACCCAGTACTTC.

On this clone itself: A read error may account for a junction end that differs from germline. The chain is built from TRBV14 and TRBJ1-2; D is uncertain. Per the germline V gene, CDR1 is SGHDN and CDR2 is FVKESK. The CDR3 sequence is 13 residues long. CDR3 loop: CASSQDRRAGVDF. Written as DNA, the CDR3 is TGTGCCAGCAGCCAAGATAGAAGGGCGGGAGTAGACTTC.

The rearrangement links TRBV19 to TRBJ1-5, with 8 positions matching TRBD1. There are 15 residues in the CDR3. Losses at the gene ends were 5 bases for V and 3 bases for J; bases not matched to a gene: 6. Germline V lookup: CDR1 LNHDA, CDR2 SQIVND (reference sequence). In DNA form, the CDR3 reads TGTGCCAGTAGTTCAGGACAGGGATTCAATCAGCCCCAGCATTTT. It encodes CASSSGQGFNQPQHF. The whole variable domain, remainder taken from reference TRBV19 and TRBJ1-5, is DGGITQSPKYLFRKEGQNVTLSCEQNLNHDAMYWYRQDPGQGLRLIYYSQIVNDFQKGDIAEGYSVSREKKESFPLTVTSAQKNPTAFYLCASSSGQGFNQPQHFGDGTRLSIL.

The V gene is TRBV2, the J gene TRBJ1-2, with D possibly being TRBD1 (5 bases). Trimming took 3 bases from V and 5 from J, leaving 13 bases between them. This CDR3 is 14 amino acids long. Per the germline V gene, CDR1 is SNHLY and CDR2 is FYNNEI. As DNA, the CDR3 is TGTGCCAGCAGTGAGGCGACAGAGGAATATGGCTACACCTTC. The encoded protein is CASSEATEEYGYTF.

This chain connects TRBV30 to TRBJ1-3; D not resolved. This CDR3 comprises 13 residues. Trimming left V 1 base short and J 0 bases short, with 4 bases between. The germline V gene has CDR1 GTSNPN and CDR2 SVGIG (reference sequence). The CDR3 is CAWSAVSGNTIYF. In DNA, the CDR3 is TGTGCCTGGAGTGCCGTCTCTGGAAACACCATATATTTT.

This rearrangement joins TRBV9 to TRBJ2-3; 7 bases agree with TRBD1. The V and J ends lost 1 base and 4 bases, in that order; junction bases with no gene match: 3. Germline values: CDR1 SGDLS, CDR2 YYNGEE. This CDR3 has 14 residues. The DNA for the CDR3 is TGTGCCAGCAGCGTAAGGCAGGGGGCAGATACGCAGTATTTT. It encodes CASSVRQGADTQYF.

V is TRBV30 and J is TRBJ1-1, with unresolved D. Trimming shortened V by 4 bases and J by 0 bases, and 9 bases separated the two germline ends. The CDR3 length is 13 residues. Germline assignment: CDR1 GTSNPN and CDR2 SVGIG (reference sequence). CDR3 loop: CAWTNDMNTEAFF. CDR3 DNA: TGTGCCTGGACTAATGACATGAACACTGAAGCTTTCTTT.

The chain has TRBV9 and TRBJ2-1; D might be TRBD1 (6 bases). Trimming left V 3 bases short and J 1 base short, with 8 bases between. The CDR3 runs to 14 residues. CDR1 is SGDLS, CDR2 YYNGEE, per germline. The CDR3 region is CASSDRESYNEQFF. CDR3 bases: TGTGCCAGCAGCGACAGGGAATCCTACAATGAGCAGTTCTTC.

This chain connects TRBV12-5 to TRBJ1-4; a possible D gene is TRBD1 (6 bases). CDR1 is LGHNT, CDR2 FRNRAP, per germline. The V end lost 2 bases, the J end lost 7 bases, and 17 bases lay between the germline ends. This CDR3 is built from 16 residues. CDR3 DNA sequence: TGTGCTAGTGGTTTGTTAACGAGAGGGGGGGGTGAAAAACTGTTTTTT. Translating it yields CASGLLTRGGGEKLFF.

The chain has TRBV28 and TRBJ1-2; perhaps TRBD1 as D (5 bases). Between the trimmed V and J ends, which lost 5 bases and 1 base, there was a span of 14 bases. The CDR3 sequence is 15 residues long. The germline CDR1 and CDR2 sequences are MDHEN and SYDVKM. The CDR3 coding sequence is TGTGCCAGCAGTCCCGGGGGAGCCTTTAACTATGGCTACACCTTC. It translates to CASSPGGAFNYGYTF.

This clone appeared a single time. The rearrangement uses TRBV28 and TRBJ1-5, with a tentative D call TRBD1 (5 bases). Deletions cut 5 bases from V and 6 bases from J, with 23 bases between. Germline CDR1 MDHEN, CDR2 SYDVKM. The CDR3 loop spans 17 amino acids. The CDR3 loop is CASSLFPRGGGGQPQHF. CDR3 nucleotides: TGTGCCAGCAGTCTTTTCCCGCGGGGGGGAGGCGGTCAGCCCCAGCATTTT.

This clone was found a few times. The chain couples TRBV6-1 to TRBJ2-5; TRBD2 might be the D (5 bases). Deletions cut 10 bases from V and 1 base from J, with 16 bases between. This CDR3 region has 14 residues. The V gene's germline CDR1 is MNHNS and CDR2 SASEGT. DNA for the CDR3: TGTGCCACCAATCTACTAGGCTTCCAAGAGACCCAGTACTTC. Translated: CATNLLGFQETQYF.

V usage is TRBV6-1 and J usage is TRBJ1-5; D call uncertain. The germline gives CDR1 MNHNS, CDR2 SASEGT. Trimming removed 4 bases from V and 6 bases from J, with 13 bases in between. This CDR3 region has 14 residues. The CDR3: CASSAARVGQPQHF. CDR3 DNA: TGTGCCAGCAGTGCCGCGAGGGTTGGTCAGCCCCAGCATTTT.

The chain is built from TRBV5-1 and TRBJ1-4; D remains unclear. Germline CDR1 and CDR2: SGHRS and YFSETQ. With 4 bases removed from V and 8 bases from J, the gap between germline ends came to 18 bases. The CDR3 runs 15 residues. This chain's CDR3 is CASSPRFVSGEKLFF. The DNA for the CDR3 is TGCGCCAGCAGCCCCAGATTTGTTTCGGGGGAAAAACTGTTTTTT.